These 27 T cell receptor beta chains came from one sample sequenced in a study of T cell responses to AZD1222 COVID-19 vaccine. Sequencing used immunoSEQ multiplex PCR; TCRdb keeps in-frame clones, though not all of them. This sample yields around 130,000 clones, of which nearly 90% are seen a single time; under 6% belongs to the top ten. This sample comprised peripheral blood, obtained 28 days after the second AZD1222 dose. These TCRs come from an adult who received the AZD1222 COVID-19 vaccine.

This clone has only one observation. CDR3 coding DNA: TGTGCCAGCAGTTTCCCGGGGACCTATGGCTACACCTTC. Its translation: CASSFPGTYGYTF. V is TRBV28 and J is TRBJ1-2; D may be TRBD1 (5 bases). This CDR3 region has 13 residues. Germline values: CDR1 MDHEN, CDR2 SYDVKM. V dropped 3 bases and J dropped 4 bases, with 9 bases sitting between them.

The chain joins TRBV7-2 to TRBJ1-2, with D unclear. Germline loops: CDR1 SGHTA, CDR2 FQGNSA. The V and J ends lost 7 bases and 0 bases respectively, with 12 bases between them. The CDR3 contains 14 residues. The CDR3 DNA reads TGTGCCAGCATGGCCCGCCCCACTAACTATGGCTACACCTTC. Its protein product is CASMARPTNYGYTF.

This clone is a singleton in its sample. The chain has TRBV15 and TRBJ1-5; D is possibly TRBD1 (5 bases). Per the germline V gene, CDR1 is LNHNV and CDR2 is YYDKDF (reference sequence). The CDR3 totals 16 residues. V lost 3 bases, J lost 3 bases, and 15 bases lay in between. Here the CDR3 reads CATSSTMTEYNQPQHF. The CDR3 DNA reads as TGTGCCACCAGCAGTACGATGACAGAGTACAATCAGCCCCAGCATTTT.

V is TRBV28 and J is TRBJ2-7, with D hard to call. CDR3 length equals 11 residues. The V and J ends lost 3 bases and 3 bases respectively, with 3 bases between them. From germline, CDR1 is MDHEN and CDR2 SYDVKM. The CDR3 sequence is CASSFYYEQYF. Written as DNA, the CDR3 is TGTGCCAGCAGTTTCTACTACGAGCAGTACTTC.

The CDR3 DNA reads as TGCGCCAGCAGCTCGGGACAGGGGGCCGGTGAAAAACTGTTTTTT. Amino acid sequence: CASSSGQGAGEKLFF. The chain joins TRBV5-1 to TRBJ1-4; 12 nucleotides align to TRBD1. The CDR3 has 15 residues. Trimming cost V 3 bases and J 7 bases; bases outside gene matches: 4. From germline, CDR1 is SGHRS and CDR2 YFSETQ.

The table lists this clone with a count of one. The chain joins TRBV6-6 to TRBJ1-1; no firm D call. The V and J ends lost 6 bases and 7 bases respectively, with 9 bases between them. CDR3 size: 11 residues. Germline CDR1 is MNHNY and CDR2 is SVGAGI (reference sequence). This CDR3 reads CASRGLREAFF. For the CDR3, the DNA is TGTGCCAGCAGGGGTCTCCGTGAAGCTTTCTTT.

The genes are TRBV12-5 and TRBJ1-6; weak D call: TRBD1 (5 bases). Germline V gene sequence: CDR1 LGHNT, CDR2 FRNRAP. Trimming removed 5 bases from V and 7 bases from J, with 15 bases in between. CDR3 length equals 15 residues. CDR3 sequence: CASGLSGPENSPLHF. The CDR3 DNA sequence: TGTGCTAGTGGTCTCTCGGGACCGGAAAATTCACCCCTCCACTTT. Combining the CDR3 with reference TRBV12-5 and TRBJ1-6 gives the whole variable domain DARVTQTPRHKVTEMGQEVTMRCQPILGHNTVFWYRQTMMQGLELLAYFRNRAPLDDSGMPKDRFSAEMPDATLATLKIQPSEPRDSAVYFCASGLSGPENSPLHFGNGTRLTVT.

The chain combines TRBV7-3 with TRBJ2-7; no definite D call. There are 13 residues in the CDR3. Germline CDR1 and CDR2: SGHTA and FQGTGA. V was pared by 2 bases and J by 4 bases, with 9 bases between. CDR3 loop: CASSLLGTYEQYF. The CDR3 DNA reads TGTGCCAGCAGCTTATTGGGAACTTACGAGCAGTACTTC.

V usage is TRBV30 and J usage is TRBJ2-7; no clear D. The germline V gene encodes CDR1 GTSNPN and CDR2 SVGIG (reference sequence). The length of the CDR3 is 12 residues. V dropped 0 bases and J dropped 3 bases, with 6 bases sitting between them. This CDR3 reads CAWSVIYYEQYF. In DNA form, the CDR3 reads TGTGCCTGGAGTGTAATCTACTACGAGCAGTACTTC.

The chain has TRBV3-1 (or the pseudogene TRBV3-2) and TRBJ1-1; maybe TRBD1 (5 bases). Trimming cost V 9 bases and J 2 bases, with 19 bases left between them. This CDR3 comprises 15 residues. Germline values: CDR1 LGHDT, CDR2 YNNKEL (reference sequence). CDR3 amino acids: CASTGLGRANTEAFF. The DNA of the CDR3 is TGTGCCAGTACAGGATTAGGCCGAGCAAACACTGAAGCTTTCTTT.

The chain's CDR3 is CASSFQSTDTQYF. The CDR3 DNA reads TGTGCCAGCAGCTTCCAGAGCACAGATACGCAGTATTTT. This chain connects TRBV5-8 to TRBJ2-3; unclear D gene. Germline V CDR1 and CDR2: SGHTS, YDEGEE. V was shortened by 2 bases and J by 0 bases, with 4 bases between the two germline ends. The CDR3 loop spans 13 amino acids.

V is TRBV3-1 (or the pseudogene TRBV3-2) and J is TRBJ2-2; a possible D gene is TRBD1 (6 bases). CDR3 size: 16 residues. The V end lost 1 base, the J end lost 1 base, and 10 bases lay between the germline ends. The germline V gene encodes CDR1 LGHDT and CDR2 YNNKEL (reference sequence). CDR3 amino acids: CASSQVVQGNTGELFF. CDR3 DNA: TGTGCCAGCAGCCAAGTGGTACAGGGGAACACCGGGGAGCTGTTTTTT.

The chain couples TRBV18 to TRBJ1-4, with D perhaps matching TRBD1 (5 bases). V was cut by 6 bases and J by 8 bases, with 19 bases left in between. The CDR3 spans 15 residues. Germline V CDR1 and CDR2: KGHSH, LQKENI. CDR3 DNA: TGTGCCAGCTCCCCTACTCCAGACAGTCCCGAAAAACTGTTTTTT. Translating it yields CASSPTPDSPEKLFF.

This clone was seen just once. V gene TRBV30 combines with J gene TRBJ1-2, with D unclear. The CDR3 consists of 11 residues. V was clipped by 7 bases and J by 0 bases, with 6 bases between them. In germline, CDR1 is GTSNPN, CDR2 SVGIG (reference sequence). The CDR3 sequence is CASRSNYGYTF. CDR3 coding DNA: TGTGCCTCTAGATCTAACTATGGCTACACCTTC.

The rearrangement joins TRBV3-1 (or the pseudogene TRBV3-2) to TRBJ2-7; 9 bases fit TRBD2. Looked up from germline, CDR1 is LGHDT and CDR2 is YNNKEL (reference sequence). The CDR3 is 14 residues long. The J segment lost 6 bases and the V segment lost 4 bases, leaving 7 bases of the junction unmatched. Written as DNA, the CDR3 is TGTGCCAGCAGCCCTTCAGCGGGGGGCCTCGAGCAGTACTTC. It specifies CASSPSAGGLEQYF.

The chain couples TRBV18 to TRBJ2-1; D possibly corresponds to TRBD2 (6 bases). The CDR3 is 15 amino acids. The germline V gene encodes CDR1 KGHSH and CDR2 LQKENI. The ends were cut back, 2 bases at V and 4 bases at J, with 12 bases in the middle. CDR3 sequence (DNA): TGTGCCAGCTCACCAGAGGCGGGGCTATACAATGAGCAGTTCTTC. Amino acids: CASSPEAGLYNEQFF.

This sequence joins TRBV7-8 and TRBJ1-1; 10 bases map to TRBD1. The CDR3 runs to 16 residues. Germline lookup yields CDR1 SGHVS and CDR2 FQNEAQ. Trimming cost V 5 bases and J 3 bases; bases outside gene matches: 9. The CDR3 bases are TGTGCCAGCAGCCCCATCCCGGGACAGGGGTACACTGAAGCTTTCTTT. Its protein is CASSPIPGQGYTEAFF.

V is TRBV7-8 and J is TRBJ2-2; D not resolved. The CDR3 has 13 residues. V was pared by 5 bases and J by 6 bases, with 10 bases between. Germline loops: CDR1 SGHVS, CDR2 FQNEAQ. The CDR3 is CASSLGAPGELFF. In DNA form, the CDR3 reads TGTGCCAGCAGCCTAGGAGCGCCCGGGGAGCTGTTTTTT.

V is TRBV5-6 and J is TRBJ1-1; TRBD1 agrees at 9 bases. V shed 0 bases, J shed 1 base, and the junction held 4 bases outside the gene matches. The CDR3 has 16 residues. In germline, CDR1 is SGHDT, CDR2 YYEEEE. The CDR3 reads CASSLGQGVGNTEAFF. The CDR3 DNA is TGTGCCAGCAGCTTGGGACAGGGGGTGGGGAACACTGAAGCTTTCTTT. The complete variable domain, with remaining parts taken from reference TRBV5-6 and TRBJ1-1, reads DAGVTQSPTHLIKTRGQQVTLRCSPKSGHDTVSWYQQALGQGPQFIFQYYEEEERQRGNFPDRFSGHQFPNYSSELNVNALLLGDSALYLCASSLGQGVGNTEAFFGQGTRLTVV.

Here the CDR3 DNA reads TGTGCCAGCTACACTAGCGGGAGGGCCTCTGAGCAGTTCTTC. Translated: CASYTSGRASEQFF. This rearrangement joins TRBV7-9 to TRBJ2-1; 13 bases match TRBD2. V was pared by 8 bases and J by 9 bases, with 7 bases of the junction left unmatched. There are 14 residues in the CDR3. Germline V gene sequence: CDR1 SEHNR, CDR2 FQNEAQ (reference sequence). The full variable domain, with the rest looked up from reference TRBV7-9 and TRBJ2-1, is DTGVSQNPRHKITKRGQNVTFRCDPISEHNRLYWYRQTLGQGPEFLTYFQNEAQLEKSRLLSDRFSAERPKGSFSTLEIQRTEQGDSAMYLCASYTSGRASEQFFGPGTRLTVL.

CDR3 sequence: CASSQRQGVFETGELFF. The DNA of the CDR3 is TGTGCCAGCAGCCAAAGACAGGGAGTGTTTGAAACCGGGGAGCTGTTTTTT. J is TRBJ2-2 and V is TRBV6-4, with 7 bases fitting TRBD1. Looked up from germline, CDR1 is MRHNA and CDR2 is SNTAGT. The CDR3 has 17 residues. The ends lost 6 bases at V and 5 bases at J; junction bases unmatched: 15.

The chain combines TRBV5-4 with TRBJ2-1; tentatively, D is TRBD2 (6 bases). Germline values: CDR1 SGHNT, CDR2 YYREEE (reference sequence). The ends were cut back, 0 bases at V and 2 bases at J, with 12 bases in the middle. CDR3 size: 16 residues. CDR3 region: CASSLAGEEAYNEQFF. The CDR3 DNA sequence: TGTGCCAGCAGCTTGGCCGGGGAGGAGGCCTACAATGAGCAGTTCTTC.

The chain couples TRBV5-4 to TRBJ2-1; either TRBD1 or TRBD2 may supply D (5 bases each). Per germline, CDR1 SGHNT and CDR2 YYREEE (reference sequence). Trimming removed 0 bases from V and 5 bases from J, with 12 bases in between. The CDR3 is made up of 15 amino acids. CDR3 DNA: TGTGCCAGCAGCTTGGGGCCGGGGCTGAACAATGAGCAGTTCTTC. Encoded protein: CASSLGPGLNNEQFF.

The chain links TRBV7-9 to TRBJ1-1; D is undetermined. The CDR3 totals 14 residues. Between the trimmed V and J ends, which lost 3 bases and 4 bases, there was a span of 12 bases. The V gene's germline CDR1 is SEHNR and CDR2 FQNEAQ (reference sequence). The CDR3 is CASSLAGSSTEAFF. In DNA form, the CDR3 reads TGTGCCAGCAGCTTGGCGGGGTCGAGCACTGAAGCTTTCTTT.

The chain links TRBV19 to TRBJ2-1; 7 bases are a match to TRBD1. Germline CDR1 and CDR2: LNHDA and SQIVND (reference sequence). The CDR3 contains 14 residues. With 5 bases clipped from V and 6 bases from J, the junction kept 7 bases outside the gene matches. The CDR3 region has the DNA TGTGCCAGTAGTTCCTGGGACAGCTCCAATGAGCAGTTCTTC. It encodes CASSSWDSSNEQFF.

The V call is TRBV18, the J call TRBJ2-7; D is possibly TRBD1 or TRBD2 (5 bases each). CDR1 and CDR2 from the germline V gene are KGHSH and LQKENI. Trimming left V 3 bases short and J 6 bases short, with 21 bases between. There are 16 residues in the CDR3. DNA of the CDR3: TGTGCCAGCTCACCTTTTGGACACCTCGCGGGTGGCGAGCAGTACTTC. This codes for CASSPFGHLAGGEQYF.

The J gene is TRBJ2-5, the V gene TRBV3-1 (or the pseudogene TRBV3-2), with 14 nucleotides matching TRBD2. The germline CDR1 and CDR2 sequences are LGHDT and YNNKEL (reference sequence). This CDR3 contains 18 residues. V shed 4 bases, J shed 3 bases, and the junction held 10 bases outside the gene matches. DNA for the CDR3: TGTGCCAGCAGCCGTGGACTAGCGGGAGGTAGAGGGGAAGAGACCCAGTACTTC. This gives the protein CASSRGLAGGRGEETQYF.